What follows describes a single TCR beta chain. Its specificity is not known. Clones were read by immunoSEQ multiplex PCR, and TCRdb kept only the in-frame ones, dropping some. The sample shows some 1,600 clones, roughly 76% of them seen only once. The data are from a study of brain metastases from non-small cell lung cancer. The study, taken as a whole, reports: Compared with their matched primary tumors, roughly 60% of brain metastases showed expanded T-cell clones. Fewer infiltrating T cells were found in brain metastases than primaries. TCR repertoires overlapped largely between brain metastases and matched primaries.

This CDR3 region has 15 residues. Germline-derived CDR1 and CDR2 are KGHSH and LQKENI. The V and J ends lost 3 bases and 9 bases respectively, with 20 bases between them. V is TRBV18 and J is TRBJ1-1; the D gene is possibly TRBD1 (5 bases). Sequencing was carried out using tissue from a brain metastasis. The receptor comes from a donor aged 40 or older with non-small cell lung cancer. The CDR3 is CASSPRRQGENKAFF. DNA of the CDR3: TGTGCCAGCTCACCCCGGAGGCAGGGCGAAAATAAAGCTTTCTTT.